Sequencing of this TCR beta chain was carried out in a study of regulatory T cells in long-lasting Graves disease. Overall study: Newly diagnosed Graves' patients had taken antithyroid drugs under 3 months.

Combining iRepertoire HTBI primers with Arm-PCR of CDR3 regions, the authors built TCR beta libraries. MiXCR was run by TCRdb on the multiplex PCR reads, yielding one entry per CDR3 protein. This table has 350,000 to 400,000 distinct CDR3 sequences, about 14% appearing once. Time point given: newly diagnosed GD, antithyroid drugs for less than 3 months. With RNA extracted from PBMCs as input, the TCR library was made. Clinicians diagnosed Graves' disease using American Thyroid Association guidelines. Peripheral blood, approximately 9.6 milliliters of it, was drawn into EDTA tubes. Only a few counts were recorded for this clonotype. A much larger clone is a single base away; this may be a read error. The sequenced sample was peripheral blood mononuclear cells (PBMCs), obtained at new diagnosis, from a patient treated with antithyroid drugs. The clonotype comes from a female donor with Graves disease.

This CDR3 is CAGSYAGEAFF. The DNA of the CDR3 is TGTGCCGGCAGTTACGCGGGCGAAGCTTTCTTT. The chain has TRBV6-5 and TRBJ1-1, with no clear D. Germline assignment: CDR1 MNHEY and CDR2 SVGAGI. The CDR3 runs 11 residues.